These 20 T cell receptor beta chains came from one sample sequenced in a study of T-cell reconstitution after alpha-beta-depleted transplantation in children. Preparing the TCRbeta library involved the use of unique molecular identifiers. TCRdb reprocessed the PCR reads with MiXCR, giving one entry per CDR3 protein. The sample lists hundreds of thousands of distinct CDR3 sequences, over 10% occurring once. The material was PBMCs, obtained before TCRalphabeta/CD19-depleted stem cell transplant. Receptors were obtained from a girl aged 2-10 years with congenital amegakaryocytic thrombocytopenia, due to receive a stem cell transplant.

V usage is TRBV5-5 and J usage is TRBJ2-1, with D possibly TRBD2 on 6 matching bases. This CDR3 region has 14 residues. CDR1 SGHKS and CDR2 YYEKEE come from the germline V gene (reference sequence). V lost 2 bases, J lost 4 bases, and 10 bases lay in between. CDR3: CASSFSAGYNEQFF. Here the CDR3 DNA reads TGTGCCAGCAGCTTCTCGGCGGGGTACAATGAGCAGTTCTTC.

This clonotype appeared many times. V gene TRBV5-1 combines with J gene TRBJ2-3; D might be TRBD2 (6 bases). Per germline, CDR1 SGHRS and CDR2 YFSETQ. With 0 bases removed from V and 3 bases from J, the gap between germline ends came to 11 bases. The CDR3 has 15 amino acids. CDR3 coding DNA: TGCGCCAGCAGCTTGGAGGCGGGATGGACAGATACGCAGTATTTT. Its translation: CASSLEAGWTDTQYF.

In this sample, this clonotype turned up many times. The V gene is TRBV12-3 or TRBV12-4, the J gene TRBJ1-3; D may be TRBD1 (5 bases). The CDR3 loop spans 14 amino acids. Trimming shortened V by 4 bases and J by 0 bases, and 7 bases separated the two germline ends. CDR3 sequence reads: CASSSGHSGNTIYF. The CDR3 DNA sequence: TGTGCCAGCAGTTCAGGGCACTCTGGAAACACCATATATTTT.

The V call is TRBV7-8, the J call TRBJ1-5, with TRBD1 as a possible D gene (6 bases). The germline V gene has CDR1 SGHVS and CDR2 FQNEAQ. This CDR3 contains 16 residues. V gave up 1 base and J gave up 6 bases, with 16 bases separating them. The CDR3 spells CASSLGWGPRFQPQHF. CDR3 bases: TGTGCCAGCAGCTTAGGCTGGGGGCCTAGGTTTCAGCCCCAGCATTTT.

This clonotype has ten or more counts. This chain joins TRBV10-3 and TRBJ2-7; no definite D call. Trimming cost V 3 bases and J 0 bases, with 12 bases left between them. This CDR3 is built from 15 residues. CDR1 and CDR2 (germline): ENHRY, SYGVKD. The CDR3 loop is CAISEAHLFSYEQYF. DNA for the CDR3: TGTGCCATCAGTGAAGCCCACCTCTTCTCCTACGAGCAGTACTTC.

This clonotype was counted only a few times. The chain employs TRBV12-3 or TRBV12-4 and TRBJ2-1, with 10 bases matching TRBD2. The CDR3 consists of 16 residues. The ends lost 6 bases at V and 2 bases at J; junction bases unmatched: 7. CDR3 coding DNA: TGTGCCAGCAGCACCCGACTAGCGGGCCCCTACAATGAGCAGTTCTTC. It encodes CASSTRLAGPYNEQFF.

Turning to this clonotype: A read error may account for a junction end that differs from germline. This sequence joins TRBV20-1 and TRBJ1-5; no clear D gene. The germline CDR1 and CDR2 sequences are DFQATT and SNEGSKA (reference sequence). The CDR3 is 17 residues long. For the CDR3, the DNA is TGCTGTGCTAGAGATAAGTTACGGGGAGGAAGCAATCAGCCCCAGCATTTT. It translates to CCARDKLRGGSNQPQHF.

This clonotype was seen at least ten times. The J gene is TRBJ2-7, the V gene TRBV20-1; the D gene is possibly TRBD1 (7 bases). This CDR3 has 12 amino acids. The germline V gene has CDR1 DFQATT and CDR2 SNEGSKA (reference sequence). V lost 6 bases, J lost 1 base, and 10 bases lay in between. CDR3 residues: CSARGESYEQYF. Written as DNA, the CDR3 is TGCAGTGCCAGGGGGGAGTCCTACGAGCAGTACTTC.

The chain uses TRBV28 and TRBJ2-3; TRBD2 is a possible D gene (6 bases). The CDR3 loop spans 16 amino acids. The V end was cut by 6 bases, the J end by 2 bases, with 18 bases between. In germline, CDR1 is MDHEN, CDR2 SYDVKM. The CDR3 is CASRPQPGRYTDTQYF. In DNA, the CDR3 is TGTGCCAGCAGACCGCAACCCGGGAGATACACAGATACGCAGTATTTT.

In this sample, this clonotype turned up many times. J is TRBJ2-7 and V is TRBV28; 9 bases align to TRBD2. V shed 1 base, J shed 0 bases, and the junction held 7 bases outside the gene matches. This CDR3 has 17 residues. The germline V gene encodes CDR1 MDHEN and CDR2 SYDVKM. The CDR3 nucleotides read TGTGCCAGCAGTTTATTGTTTGCGGGAGGGCCCTCCTACGAGCAGTACTTC. The encoded protein is CASSLLFAGGPSYEQYF.

This clonotype is medium-sized (0.01 to 0.1%) within its sample. V gene TRBV5-1 combines with J gene TRBJ2-5; D remains ambiguous. CDR1 is SGHRS, CDR2 YFSETQ, per germline. V lost 0 bases to trimming and J lost 3 bases, with 0 bases between them. The CDR3 is made up of 11 amino acids. CDR3 sequence reads: CASSLEETQYF. CDR3 coding DNA: TGCGCCAGCAGCTTGGAAGAGACCCAGTACTTC.

Ten or more counts support this clonotype. The rearrangement joins TRBV29-1 to TRBJ2-3; 8 positions agree with TRBD2. Germline values: CDR1 SQVTM, CDR2 ANQGSEA. The CDR3 is 15 amino acids. Unmatched junction bases numbered 8, after V lost 3 bases and J lost 3 bases. The CDR3 nucleotides read TGCAGCGTTGATGGCCCAGCGGGAGTAACAGATACGCAGTATTTT. Its translation: CSVDGPAGVTDTQYF.

V and J are TRBV12-3 or TRBV12-4 and TRBJ1-1, with 8 bases that match TRBD1. The CDR3 has 15 amino acids. V lost 6 bases, J lost 6 bases, and 12 bases stayed unmatched. CDR3 loop: CASSPLGTGESEAFF. The CDR3 DNA reads TGTGCCAGCAGCCCACTCGGGACAGGAGAGTCTGAAGCTTTCTTT.

This clonotype was seen many times. The J gene is TRBJ2-7, the V gene TRBV5-1, with D perhaps matching TRBD2 (5 bases). This CDR3 is 14 amino acids long. V lost 0 bases to trimming and J lost 8 bases, with 15 bases between them. Germline lookup yields CDR1 SGHRS and CDR2 YFSETQ. The CDR3 region has the DNA TGCGCCAGCAGCTTGGGATTAGCGAGTACGAAGCAGTACTTC. Translated, it gives CASSLGLASTKQYF.

This clonotype showed up many times. V and J are TRBV12-3 or TRBV12-4 and TRBJ2-3, with TRBD1 matching over 7 bases. V dropped 2 bases and J dropped 1; count of bases not matched to a gene: 3. This CDR3 has 15 amino acids. The CDR3 region is CASSLTGEGTDTQYF. CDR3 coding DNA: TGTGCCAGCAGTTTAACAGGGGAAGGCACAGATACGCAGTATTTT.

This clonotype came up many times. This rearrangement joins TRBV21-1 to TRBJ1-5; TRBD1 is taken as the D call from the table, unchecked against the DNA. TRBV21-1 is flagged as a pseudogene. This CDR3 has 14 residues. The CDR3 spells CASTGGRQNQPQHF. The DNA of the CDR3 is TGTGCCAGCACAGGGGGACGGCAAAATCAGCCCCAGCATTTT.

Many counts were recorded for this clonotype. V is TRBV27 and J is TRBJ2-6; the match to TRBD1 covers 11 bases. Germline-derived CDR1 and CDR2 are MNHEY and SMNVEV (reference sequence). The CDR3 is 17 residues long. The junction had 1 base not matched to a gene; V was cut back by 3 bases and J by 0 bases. The CDR3 loop is CASSFGTGGSGANVLTF. DNA for the CDR3: TGTGCCAGCAGTTTCGGGACAGGGGGCTCTGGGGCCAACGTCCTGACTTTC.

This clonotype was counted ten times or more. In DNA, the CDR3 is TGCGCCAGCAGGGCGGATGGAAACACCATATATTTT. Amino acid sequence: CASRADGNTIYF. The J gene is TRBJ1-3, the V gene TRBV23-1; D uncertain. TRBV23-1 is noted as an ORF with a role that remains uncertain. V lost 6 bases to trimming and J lost 3 bases, with 6 bases between them. The CDR3 consists of 12 residues.

The chain combines TRBV7-9 with TRBJ2-1; D may be TRBD1 (6 bases). Germline CDR1 is SEHNR and CDR2 is FQNEAQ (reference sequence). Trimming shortened V by 5 bases and J by 7 bases, and 18 bases separated the two germline ends. The CDR3 is 15 residues long. DNA of the CDR3: TGTGCCAGCAGCGGCCGGACAGTATCTAGTAATGAGCAGTTCTTC. It is translated as CASSGRTVSSNEQFF. Variable domain in full (rest from reference TRBV7-9 and TRBJ2-1): DTGVSQNPRHKITKRGQNVTFRCDPISEHNRLYWYRQTLGQGPEFLTYFQNEAQLEKSRLLSDRFSAERPKGSFSTLEIQRTEQGDSAMYLCASSGRTVSSNEQFFGPGTRLTVL.

In its sample, this clonotype was seen many times. The rearrangement joins TRBV20-1 to TRBJ2-1, with 7 bases identical to TRBD2. CDR1 and CDR2 (germline): DFQATT, SNEGSKA (reference sequence). The CDR3 runs 12 residues. Germline trimming cut 3 bases from V and 7 bases from J; bases unmatched to any gene: 3. As DNA, the CDR3 is TGCAGTGCTAGCGGGAGGCGAAATGAGCAGTTCTTC. Translating it yields CSASGRRNEQFF.